The source of this T cell receptor (beta chain) is a study of OX40 agonist ivuxolimab in advanced cancers. The table came from immunoSEQ multiplex PCR; TCRdb's copy has only in-frame clones and leaves some out. Among over 30,000 clones, more than 65% were seen once, and the ten largest hold 11%. This TCR derives from an adult with an advanced solid tumor such as melanoma, head and neck, liver or kidney cancer. The sample here was CD4+ or CD8+ T cells sorted from blood, taken in a trial of the OX40 agonist ivuxolimab.

CDR3 coding DNA: TGTGCCAGCAGCTTTTTCCGAGTTCGAGGGGGGGCCTCGGAGACCCAGTACTTC. It codes for CASSFFRVRGGASETQYF. The genes are TRBV5-6 and TRBJ2-5, with a tentative D call TRBD2 (7 bases). The germline V gene encodes CDR1 SGHDT and CDR2 YYEEEE. V shed 2 bases and J shed 5 bases, with 25 bases lying between them. The CDR3 has 18 residues.